The clone carrying this TCR beta chain was seen repeatedly, ten times or more. The antigen is not known. Trimming removed 5 bases from V and 3 bases from J; junction bases left unmatched: 2. The CDR3 contains 14 residues. Germline V gene lookup returns CDR1 SGHTA and CDR2 FQGNSA. This entry comes from a study of neurological immune-mediated disorders. Study-wide findings and caveats: When repertoires were grouped phylogenetically, those of 18 of 34 multiple sclerosis patients fell into one related-CDR3 cluster, a possible signature.

MiXCR was run by TCRdb on the 5' RACE reads, yielding one entry per CDR3 protein. The table shows roughly 70,000 distinct CDR3 sequences, with around 5% occurring only once. The sequence was obtained from a woman aged 70-85 years with multiple sclerosis. V is TRBV7-2 and J is TRBJ2-7, with 12 positions matching TRBD2. Sequenced sample: PBMCs. For the CDR3, the DNA is TGTGCCAGCAGCCAACTAGCGGGAGGCTACGAGCAGTACTTC. It translates to CASSQLAGGYEQYF.